Shown below are 19 T cell receptor beta chains from a single sample sequenced in a study of cytomegalovirus exposure and HLA in healthy donors. The PCR ran on 60 Vbeta and 13 Jbeta primers. Sequenced by immunoSEQ multiplex PCR; TCRdb stores in-frame clones only, minus some. Altogether around 100,000 clones are present, roughly four fifths being singletons, with the ten largest covering 3.5% to 4.5%. Sequences were obtained from PBMCs. The receptors were sampled from a man aged 35-49 years in good health and CMV-seronegative.

This rearrangement joins TRBV6-1 to TRBJ2-4; no reliable D call. Germline V gene data show CDR1 as MNHNS and CDR2 as SASEGT. With 3 bases removed from V and 0 bases from J, the gap between germline ends came to 9 bases. This CDR3 spans 15 amino acids. The CDR3 DNA follows: TGTGCCAGCAGTGACGCCGGTCTAGCCAAAAACATTCAGTACTTC. Residues: CASSDAGLAKNIQYF.

The chain recombines TRBV7-9 with TRBJ2-7; TRBD1 matches at 9 bases. This CDR3 has 11 residues. CDR1 and CDR2 from the germline V gene are SEHNR and FQNEAQ (reference sequence). The V and J ends lost 11 bases and 3 bases, in that order; junction bases with no gene match: 2. The CDR3 bases are TGTGCCGCGGGACAGGGCTACGAGCAGTACTTC. Amino acid sequence: CAAGQGYEQYF. The complete variable domain, with remaining parts taken from reference TRBV7-9 and TRBJ2-7, reads DTGVSQNPRHKITKRGQNVTFRCDPISEHNRLYWYRQTLGQGPEFLTYFQNEAQLEKSRLLSDRFSAERPKGSFSTLEIQRTEQGDSAMYLCAAGQGYEQYFGPGTRLTVT.

The chain couples TRBV6-5 to TRBJ1-2, with TRBD1 identical over 7 bases. The germline V gene encodes CDR1 MNHEY and CDR2 SVGAGI. The CDR3 runs to 13 residues. The junction had 5 bases not matched to a gene; V was cut back by 6 bases and J by 4 bases. CDR3 amino acids: CASRPQGSYGYTF. DNA of the CDR3: TGTGCCAGCAGACCACAGGGGAGCTATGGCTACACCTTC.

The chain carries TRBV28 and TRBJ2-7; D uncertain. Germline V gives CDR1 MDHEN, CDR2 SYDVKM. Trimming cost V 5 bases and J 3 bases, with 14 bases left between them. CDR3 length equals 14 residues. The CDR3 region has the DNA TGTGCCAGCAGTCTGAGGATTAACCTCTACGAGCAGTACTTC. This gives the protein CASSLRINLYEQYF. The full variable domain, with the rest looked up from reference TRBV28 and TRBJ2-7, is DVKVTQSSRYLVKRTGEKVFLECVQDMDHENMFWYRQDPGLGLRLIYFSYDVKMKEKGDIPEGYSVSREKKERFSLILESASTNQTSMYLCASSLRINLYEQYFGPGTRLTVT.

V and J are TRBV5-1 and TRBJ2-1, with 9 bases identical to TRBD2. Germline assignment: CDR1 SGHRS and CDR2 YFSETQ. The CDR3 runs to 16 residues. Unmatched junction bases numbered 7, after V lost 2 bases and J lost 4 bases. CDR3 region: CASSLGLAGKYNEQFF. CDR3 in DNA: TGCGCCAGCAGCTTAGGTCTAGCGGGGAAGTACAATGAGCAGTTCTTC.

The V gene is TRBV4-1, the J gene TRBJ2-1, with a weak D call TRBD2 (7 bases). The CDR3 has 19 residues. The ends were cut back, 1 base at V and 1 base at J, with 20 bases in the middle. Germline-derived CDR1 and CDR2 are MGHRA and YSYEKL. The CDR3 loop is CASSQVSSGGRGSYNEQFF. For the CDR3, the DNA is TGCGCCAGCAGCCAAGTCTCCTCGGGAGGCAGGGGATCCTACAATGAGCAGTTCTTC.

This chain uses TRBV5-1 with TRBJ1-4; TRBD1 is a possible D gene (6 bases). The germline V gene encodes CDR1 SGHRS and CDR2 YFSETQ. V lost 4 bases, J lost 4 bases, and 17 bases lay in between. The CDR3 contains 16 residues. Written as DNA, the CDR3 is TGCGCCAGCAGCCCGAGAGGGGGTACTTATAATGAAAAACTGTTTTTT. This gives the protein CASSPRGGTYNEKLFF.

This chain uses TRBV11-3 with TRBJ1-1; D remains ambiguous. Trimming removed 3 bases from V and 1 base from J, with 6 bases in between. CDR1 and CDR2 from the germline V gene are SGHNT and YENEEA. CDR3 size: 13 residues. CDR3 DNA sequence: TGTGCCAGCAGCTTTCGGGGGAACACTGAAGCTTTCTTT. Translated: CASSFRGNTEAFF.

This chain connects TRBV5-8 to TRBJ1-1; D possibly corresponds to TRBD1 (5 bases). V gave up 3 bases and J gave up 4 bases, with 16 bases separating them. Germline V gene lookup returns CDR1 SGHTS and CDR2 YDEGEE. CDR3 length: 15 residues. DNA of the CDR3: TGTGCCAGCAGCTCAAGACACCACGGGGGCACTGAAGCTTTCTTT. Amino acid sequence: CASSSRHHGGTEAFF.

This clone has a single count. The gene calls are TRBV28 and TRBJ2-7, with 7 positions matching TRBD2. Trimming removed 2 bases from V and 11 bases from J; junction bases left unmatched: 9. From germline, CDR1 is MDHEN and CDR2 SYDVKM. The CDR3 loop spans 13 amino acids. The DNA for the CDR3 is TGTGCCAGCAGTTTAGGCCGGGGGGTGGAAAAGTACTTC. This gives the protein CASSLGRGVEKYF. Full variable domain (outside the CDR3, taken from reference TRBV28 and TRBJ2-7): DVKVTQSSRYLVKRTGEKVFLECVQDMDHENMFWYRQDPGLGLRLIYFSYDVKMKEKGDIPEGYSVSREKKERFSLILESASTNQTSMYLCASSLGRGVEKYFGPGTRLTVT.

V usage is TRBV7-2 and J usage is TRBJ2-1; D unclear. The V gene's germline CDR1 is SGHTA and CDR2 FQGNSA. The CDR3 sequence is 13 residues long. V lost 4 bases and J 6 bases, leaving 10 bases between the germline ends. The CDR3 DNA reads TGTGCCAGCAGCTCATCCTATCGCAATGAGCAGTTCTTC. Amino acids: CASSSSYRNEQFF. Based on the CDR3 plus reference TRBV7-2 and TRBJ2-1, the full variable domain is GAGVSQSPSNKVTEKGKDVELRCDPISGHTALYWYRQSLGQGLEFLIYFQGNSAPDKSGLPSDRFSAERTGGSVSTLTIQRTQQEDSAVYLCASSSSYRNEQFFGPGTRLTVL.

The gene calls are TRBV6-5 and TRBJ1-1; 7 bases are shared with TRBD1. The trim removed 6 bases at V and 5 bases at J, leaving 9 bases unmatched. The CDR3 covers 14 residues. Germline V gene lookup returns CDR1 MNHEY and CDR2 SVGAGI. The CDR3 loop reads CASSRPTGVTEAFF. CDR3 nucleotides: TGTGCCAGCAGCCGGCCAACAGGGGTTACTGAAGCTTTCTTT.

This clone was counted between two and nine times. The chain uses TRBV7-2 and TRBJ1-2; 7 positions agree with TRBD1. With V trimmed by 5 bases and J by 4 bases, 4 bases remained unmatched. The CDR3 covers 13 residues. Germline V gene data show CDR1 as SGHTA and CDR2 as FQGNSA. DNA of the CDR3: TGTGCCAGCAGCCCCCGGGACAGCTATGGCTACACCTTC. As protein: CASSPRDSYGYTF.

This clone has just a few counts. The V call is TRBV6-5, the J call TRBJ2-7; 8 bases agree with TRBD1. CDR1 and CDR2 (germline): MNHEY, SVGAGI. CDR3 length: 15 amino acids. J was trimmed by 2 bases and V by 10 bases; bases with no gene match: 13. Written as DNA, the CDR3 is TGTGCCACCTCGGAAAGTCGGGACAGGACCTACGAGCAGTACTTC. This translates into CATSESRDRTYEQYF.

This chain connects TRBV7-2 to TRBJ1-5, with D possibly TRBD1 on 6 matching bases. The CDR3 length is 14 residues. Germline V gene data show CDR1 as SGHTA and CDR2 as FQGNSA. V was trimmed by 5 bases and J by 4 bases, leaving 12 bases between them. Here the CDR3 reads CASSPRGVNQPQHF. The CDR3 DNA follows: TGTGCCAGCAGCCCCAGGGGAGTAAATCAGCCCCAGCATTTT.

The CDR3 here is CASSFRLAGSTDTQYF. CDR3 DNA sequence: TGTGCCAGCAGCTTTAGACTCGCCGGGAGCACAGATACGCAGTATTTT. The chain couples TRBV5-6 to TRBJ2-3; D ambiguous. The V end lost 2 bases, the J end lost 0 bases, and 13 bases lay between the germline ends. The CDR3 length is 16 residues. Germline-derived CDR1 and CDR2 are SGHDT and YYEEEE.

This clone is judged medium-sized (0.01 to 0.1%). The genes are TRBV7-6 and TRBJ1-6, with TRBD1 matching 8 bases. The CDR3 is made up of 15 amino acids. Unmatched junction bases numbered 8, after V lost 5 bases and J lost 8 bases. CDR1 is SGHVS and CDR2 is FNYEAQ in the germline V gene. As DNA, the CDR3 is TGTGCCAGCAGCGCGCGGACAGGGTATGATTCACCCCTCCACTTT. Its translation is CASSARTGYDSPLHF.

This chain connects TRBV9 to TRBJ1-4; D might be TRBD1 (6 bases). Germline CDR1 SGDLS, CDR2 YYNGEE. The CDR3 covers 16 residues. Trimming stripped 2 bases from V and 7 bases from J, with 18 bases between. As DNA, the CDR3 is TGTGCCAGCAGCGTCACCACGGGGGGGCACAGTGAAAAACTGTTTTTT. Protein sequence: CASSVTTGGHSEKLFF.

The V call is TRBV29-1, the J call TRBJ2-2, with a weak D call TRBD2 (6 bases). The ends were cut back, 4 bases at V and 4 bases at J, with 7 bases in the middle. From germline, CDR1 is SQVTM and CDR2 ANQGSEA. The CDR3 sequence is 12 residues long. Written as DNA, the CDR3 is TGCAGCGTTGGGGGAGGCACCGGGGAGCTGTTTTTT. It specifies CSVGGGTGELFF.